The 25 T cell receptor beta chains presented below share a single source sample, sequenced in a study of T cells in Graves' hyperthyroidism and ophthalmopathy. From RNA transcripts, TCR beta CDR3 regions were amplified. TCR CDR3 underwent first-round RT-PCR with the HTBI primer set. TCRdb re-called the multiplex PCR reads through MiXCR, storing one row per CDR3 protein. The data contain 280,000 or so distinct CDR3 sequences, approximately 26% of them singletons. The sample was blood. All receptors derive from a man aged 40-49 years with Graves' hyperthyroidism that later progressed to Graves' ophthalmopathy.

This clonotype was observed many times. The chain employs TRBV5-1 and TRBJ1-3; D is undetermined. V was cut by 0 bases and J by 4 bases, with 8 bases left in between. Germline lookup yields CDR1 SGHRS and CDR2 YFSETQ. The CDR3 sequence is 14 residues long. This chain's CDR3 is CASSLVGYGNTIYF. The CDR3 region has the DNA TGCGCCAGCAGCTTGGTTGGGTACGGAAACACCATATATTTT. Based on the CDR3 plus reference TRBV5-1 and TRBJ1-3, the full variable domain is KAGVTQTPRYLIKTRGQQVTLSCSPISGHRSVSWYQQTPGQGLQFLFEYFSETQRNKGNFPGRFSGRQFSNSRSEMNVSTLELGDSALYLCASSLVGYGNTIYFGEGSWLTVV.

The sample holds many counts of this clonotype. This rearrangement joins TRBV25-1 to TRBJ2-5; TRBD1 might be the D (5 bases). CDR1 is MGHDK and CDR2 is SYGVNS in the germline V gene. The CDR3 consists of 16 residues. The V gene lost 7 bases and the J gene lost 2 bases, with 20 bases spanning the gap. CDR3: CASIGWGRYDQETQYF. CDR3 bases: TGTGCCAGCATTGGTTGGGGCAGGTACGATCAAGAGACCCAGTACTTC.

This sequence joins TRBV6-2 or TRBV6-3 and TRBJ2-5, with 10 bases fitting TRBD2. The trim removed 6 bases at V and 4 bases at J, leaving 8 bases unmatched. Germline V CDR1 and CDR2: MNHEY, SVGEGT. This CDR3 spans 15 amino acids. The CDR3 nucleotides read TGTGCCAGCAGGGCCGCACTAGCGGGAATAGAGACCCAGTACTTC. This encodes CASRAALAGIETQYF.

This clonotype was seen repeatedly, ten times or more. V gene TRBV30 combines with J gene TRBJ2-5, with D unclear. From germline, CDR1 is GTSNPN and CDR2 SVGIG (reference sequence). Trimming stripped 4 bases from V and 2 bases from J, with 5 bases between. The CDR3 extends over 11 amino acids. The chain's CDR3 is CAWTAQETQYF. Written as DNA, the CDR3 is TGTGCCTGGACAGCGCAAGAGACCCAGTACTTC.

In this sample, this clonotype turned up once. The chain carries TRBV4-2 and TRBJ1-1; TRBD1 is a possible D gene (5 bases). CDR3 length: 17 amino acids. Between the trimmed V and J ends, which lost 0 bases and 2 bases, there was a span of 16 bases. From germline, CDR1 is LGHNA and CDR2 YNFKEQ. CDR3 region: CASSQDLLGTANTEAFF. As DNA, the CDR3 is TGTGCCAGCAGCCAAGATTTATTAGGGACTGCAAACACTGAAGCTTTCTTT.

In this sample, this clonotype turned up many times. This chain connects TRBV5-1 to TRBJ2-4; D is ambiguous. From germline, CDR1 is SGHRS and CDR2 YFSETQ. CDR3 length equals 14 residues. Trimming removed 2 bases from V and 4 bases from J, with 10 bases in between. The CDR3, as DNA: TGCGCCAGCAGCTTCTCTACGGATAAAAACATTCAGTACTTC. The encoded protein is CASSFSTDKNIQYF.

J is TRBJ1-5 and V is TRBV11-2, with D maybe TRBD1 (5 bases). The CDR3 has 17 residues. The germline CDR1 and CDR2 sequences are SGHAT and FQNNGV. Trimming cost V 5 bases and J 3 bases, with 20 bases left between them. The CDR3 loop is CASSPGIYDRNNQPQHF. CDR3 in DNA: TGTGCCAGCAGCCCGGGAATTTATGACAGAAACAATCAGCCCCAGCATTTT.

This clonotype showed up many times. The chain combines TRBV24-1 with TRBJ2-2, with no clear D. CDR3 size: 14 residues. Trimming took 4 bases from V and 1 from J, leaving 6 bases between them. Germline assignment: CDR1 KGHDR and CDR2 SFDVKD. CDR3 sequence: CATSEDGNTGELFF. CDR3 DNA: TGTGCCACCAGTGAAGACGGGAACACCGGGGAGCTGTTTTTT.

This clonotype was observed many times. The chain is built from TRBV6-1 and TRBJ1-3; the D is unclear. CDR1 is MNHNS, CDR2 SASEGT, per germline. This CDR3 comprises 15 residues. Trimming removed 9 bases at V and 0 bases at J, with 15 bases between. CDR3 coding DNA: TGTGCCAGTAGCCTAACGTTGCCCTCTGGAAACACCATATATTTT. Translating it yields CASSLTLPSGNTIYF.

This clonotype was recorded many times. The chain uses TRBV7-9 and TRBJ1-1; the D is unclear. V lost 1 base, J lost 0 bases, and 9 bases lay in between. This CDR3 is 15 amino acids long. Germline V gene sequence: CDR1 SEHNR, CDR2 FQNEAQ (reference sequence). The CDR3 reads CASSLEPHLNTEAFF. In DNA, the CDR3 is TGTGCCAGCAGCTTAGAACCCCATTTGAACACTGAAGCTTTCTTT.

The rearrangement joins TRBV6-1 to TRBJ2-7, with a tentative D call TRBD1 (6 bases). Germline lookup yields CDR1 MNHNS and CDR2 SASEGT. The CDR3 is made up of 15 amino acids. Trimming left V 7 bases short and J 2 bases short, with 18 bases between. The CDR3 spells CASTPWTAIAYEQYF. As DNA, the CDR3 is TGTGCCAGCACCCCTTGGACAGCAATAGCCTACGAGCAGTACTTC.

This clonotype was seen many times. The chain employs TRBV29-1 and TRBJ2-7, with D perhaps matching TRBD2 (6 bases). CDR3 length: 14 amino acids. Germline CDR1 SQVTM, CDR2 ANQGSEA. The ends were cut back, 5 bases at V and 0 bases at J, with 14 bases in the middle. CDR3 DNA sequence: TGCAGCGTTAGGGACTTCTCAAGCTCCTACGAGCAGTACTTC. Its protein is CSVRDFSSSYEQYF.

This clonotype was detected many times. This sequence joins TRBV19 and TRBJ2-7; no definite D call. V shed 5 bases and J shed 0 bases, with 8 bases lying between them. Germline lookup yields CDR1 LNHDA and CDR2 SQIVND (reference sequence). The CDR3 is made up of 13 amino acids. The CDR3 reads CASSLINSYEQYF. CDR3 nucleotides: TGTGCCAGTAGTCTGATTAACTCCTACGAGCAGTACTTC.

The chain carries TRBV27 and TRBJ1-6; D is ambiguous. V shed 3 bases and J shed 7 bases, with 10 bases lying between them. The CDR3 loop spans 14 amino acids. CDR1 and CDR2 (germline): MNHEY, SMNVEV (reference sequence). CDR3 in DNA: TGTGCCAGCAGTTTTGCCCTCACGAATTCACCCCTCCACTTT. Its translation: CASSFALTNSPLHF.

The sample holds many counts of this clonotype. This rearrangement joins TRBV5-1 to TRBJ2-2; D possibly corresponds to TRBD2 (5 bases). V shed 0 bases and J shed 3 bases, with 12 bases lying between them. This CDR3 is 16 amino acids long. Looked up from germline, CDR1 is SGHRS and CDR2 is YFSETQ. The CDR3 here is CASSLGQLGDTGELFF. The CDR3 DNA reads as TGCGCCAGCAGCTTGGGGCAACTAGGAGACACCGGGGAGCTGTTTTTT.

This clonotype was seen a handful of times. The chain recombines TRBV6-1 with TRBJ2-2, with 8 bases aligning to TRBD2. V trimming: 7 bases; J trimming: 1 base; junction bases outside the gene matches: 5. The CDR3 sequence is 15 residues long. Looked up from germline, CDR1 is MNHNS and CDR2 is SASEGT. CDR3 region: CASTPTSENTGELFF. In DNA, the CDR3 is TGTGCCAGCACCCCGACTAGCGAGAACACCGGGGAGCTGTTTTTT.

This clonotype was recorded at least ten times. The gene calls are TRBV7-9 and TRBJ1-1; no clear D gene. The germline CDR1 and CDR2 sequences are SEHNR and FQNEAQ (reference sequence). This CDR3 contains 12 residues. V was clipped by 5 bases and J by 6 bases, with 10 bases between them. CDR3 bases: TGTGCCAGCAGCGGATCGGGAGCTGAAGCTTTCTTT. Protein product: CASSGSGAEAFF.

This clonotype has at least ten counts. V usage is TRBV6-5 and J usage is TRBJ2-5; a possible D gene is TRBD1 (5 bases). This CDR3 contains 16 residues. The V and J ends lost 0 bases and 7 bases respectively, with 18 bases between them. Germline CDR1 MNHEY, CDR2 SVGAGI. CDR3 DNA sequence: TGTGCCAGCAGTTACTCTGAAGACAGAGCCAAGAGGACCCAGTACTTC. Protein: CASSYSEDRAKRTQYF.

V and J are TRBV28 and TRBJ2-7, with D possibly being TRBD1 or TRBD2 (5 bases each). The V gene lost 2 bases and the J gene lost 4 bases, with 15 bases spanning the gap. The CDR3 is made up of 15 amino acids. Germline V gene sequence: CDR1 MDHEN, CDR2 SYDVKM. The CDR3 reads CASSLQVGTPYEQYF. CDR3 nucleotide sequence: TGTGCCAGCAGTTTACAAGTAGGGACCCCTTACGAGCAGTACTTC.

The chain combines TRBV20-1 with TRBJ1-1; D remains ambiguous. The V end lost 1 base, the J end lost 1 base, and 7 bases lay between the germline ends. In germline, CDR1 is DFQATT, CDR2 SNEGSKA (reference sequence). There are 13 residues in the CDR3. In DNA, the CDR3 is TGCAGTGCTAGAGTATCCACGAACACTGAAGCTTTCTTT. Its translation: CSARVSTNTEAFF.

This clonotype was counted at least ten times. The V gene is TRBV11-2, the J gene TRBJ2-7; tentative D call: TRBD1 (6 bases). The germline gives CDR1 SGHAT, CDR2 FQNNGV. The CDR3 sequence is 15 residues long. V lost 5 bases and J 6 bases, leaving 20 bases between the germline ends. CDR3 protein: CASSEQGSAGGEQYF. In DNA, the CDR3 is TGTGCCAGCAGCGAACAGGGATCGGCCGGTGGCGAGCAGTACTTC.

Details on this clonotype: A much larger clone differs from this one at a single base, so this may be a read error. The chain's CDR3 is CVSSASRVTEAFF. In DNA, the CDR3 is TGTGTCAGCAGCGCAAGCAGGGTGACTGAAGCTTTCTTT. The rearrangement joins TRBV14 to TRBJ1-1; D may be TRBD1 (5 bases). CDR1 and CDR2 (germline): SGHDN, FVKESK. The CDR3 runs 13 residues.

CDR3 DNA sequence: TGTGCCAGCAGAACTAGCGGGAGTGGCGAGCAGTACTTC. Amino acid sequence: CASRTSGSGEQYF. The V gene is TRBV12-3 or TRBV12-4, the J gene TRBJ2-7; 11 bases agree with TRBD2. The trim removed 6 bases at V and 6 bases at J, leaving 4 bases unmatched. The CDR3 covers 13 residues.

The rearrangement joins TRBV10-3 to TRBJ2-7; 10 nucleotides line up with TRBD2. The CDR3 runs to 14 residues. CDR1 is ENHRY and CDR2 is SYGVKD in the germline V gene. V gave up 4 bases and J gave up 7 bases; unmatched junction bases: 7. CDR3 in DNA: TGTGCCATCAGTGCTCTAGCGGGAGCCTCTGAGCAGTACTTC. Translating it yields CAISALAGASEQYF.

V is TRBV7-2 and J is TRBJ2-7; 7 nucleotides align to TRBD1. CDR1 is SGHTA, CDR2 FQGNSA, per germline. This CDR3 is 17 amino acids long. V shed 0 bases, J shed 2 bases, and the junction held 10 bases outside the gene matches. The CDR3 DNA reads TGTGCCAGCAGCTTAGCGCTACACAGGGGCGATACCTACGAGCAGTACTTC. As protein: CASSLALHRGDTYEQYF.